This T cell receptor (beta chain) emerged from a study of cytomegalovirus exposure and HLA in healthy donors. At the level of the study: Around 78 million unique TCR sequences came from HLA-typed donors in an early release. Regarding the study as a whole: For most TCR beta V segments, an earlier analysis put the productive rate at about 87% or about 30% of the time. In a later analysis, TCR beta V- and J-gene trimming showed a link to a missense DCLRE1C variant. Reportedly, cytomegalovirus status was diagnosed with high sensitivity and specificity.

The germline gives CDR1 SGHAT, CDR2 FQNNGV. The CDR3 has 14 amino acids. Trimming took 5 bases from V and 4 from J; bases not matched to a gene: 6. This clone was recorded once. Its specificity is unknown. The primer mix had 60 Vbeta and 13 Jbeta primers. Measured with immunoSEQ multiplex PCR; TCRdb has only the in-frame clones, and not every one. The data contain about 150,000 clones, around 79% of them singletons. The source is a man under 40 in good health and CMV-seropositive. The sequenced sample consisted of PBMCs. The rearrangement uses TRBV11-2 and TRBJ1-2, with 8 positions matching TRBD1. As DNA, the CDR3 is TGTGCCAGCAGCCCCGGACAGGGTCTCTATGGCTACACCTTC. Encoded protein: CASSPGQGLYGYTF.